This is a list of T cell receptor beta chains from one sample in a study of cytomegalovirus exposure and HLA in healthy donors. Method: immunoSEQ multiplex PCR; TCRdb's copy keeps in-frame clones and lacks some. Among 200,000 or so clones, approximately 84% were seen once, and the ten largest hold over 2.5%. The sample was PBMCs. The receptor source for this set is a woman in her forties or fifties in good health and CMV-seropositive. Each CDR3 is given with its conserved first and last residue. A D gene is named only where the DNA matches it firmly. Only some rows state a clone size, as once, few, many or a class for expanded clones.

d_gene,v_gene,abundance,j_gene,CDR3aa,CDR3nt
TRBD1,TRBV7-2,NA,TRBJ1-1,CASSLDRGSTEAFF,TGTGCCAGCAGCTTAGACAGGGGGAGCACTGAAGCTTTCTTT
TRBD2,TRBV5-1,NA,TRBJ2-5,CASSFGQLAGGETQYF,TGCGCCAGCAGCTTCGGGCAACTAGCGGGTGGAGAGACCCAGTACTTC
NA,TRBV5-1,NA,TRBJ1-1,CASSLERGWTEAFF,TGCGCCAGCAGCTTGGAAAGGGGGTGGACTGAAGCTTTCTTT
TRBD2,TRBV30,NA,TRBJ2-5,CARLPRGAGETQYF,TGTGCCCGGCTCCCGCGGGGGGCGGGGGAGACCCAGTACTTC
NA,TRBV2,NA,TRBJ2-3,CASSGTSTDTQYF,TGTGCCAGCAGTGGGACTAGCACAGATACGCAGTATTTT
TRBD1,TRBV30,NA,TRBJ1-3,CAWSSGTGAGNTIYF,TGTGCCTGGAGTTCCGGGACAGGGGCTGGAAACACCATATATTTT
TRBD1,TRBV7-2,once,TRBJ1-4,CASSPDRVTNEKLFF,TGTGCCAGCAGCCCGGACAGGGTTACTAATGAAAAACTGTTTTTT
TRBD1,TRBV28,NA,TRBJ1-5,CASSLNRGLPQPQHF,TGTGCCAGCAGCCTTAACAGGGGCCTTCCGCAGCCCCAGCATTTT
NA,TRBV10-3,NA,TRBJ1-3,CATKHGQYSGNTIYF,TGTGCCACGAAACATGGGCAGTACTCTGGAAACACCATATATTTT
TRBD1,TRBV6-1,NA,TRBJ1-1,CASSLRTGGTEAFF,TGTGCCAGCAGCCTTAGGACAGGCGGGACTGAAGCTTTCTTT
TRBD1,TRBV28,NA,TRBJ2-7,CASKTGQVYEQYF,TGTGCCAGTAAGACCGGACAGGTCTACGAGCAGTACTTC
NA,TRBV5-1,NA,TRBJ1-3,CASSQGQSFSGNTIYF,TGCGCCAGCAGCCAAGGACAGTCCTTCTCTGGAAACACCATATATTTT